Listed below are T cell receptor beta chains from one sample, sequenced in a study of blood T cells in healthy people across ages. In TCRdb, the 5' RACE reads were re-called with MiXCR into one record per CDR3 protein. The table records roughly 800,000 distinct CDR3 sequences, approximately 35% of them present only once. Material for sequencing was blood. Receptor source: a man aged 18 to 30 in good health. Each CDR3 is given with its conserved first and last residue. Fields, in order: D gene, clone size, V gene, J gene, CDR3 DNA, CDR3 protein. A D gene is named only where the DNA matches it firmly. Part of the rows lack a size; the others show once, few, many or a class for expanded clones.

d_call: NA
clone_size: NA
v_call: TRBV2
j_call: TRBJ2-2
cdr3_nt: TGTGCCAGCAGTGCCCAAGGCTCGGAGCTGTTTTTT
cdr3_aa: CASSAQGSELFF

d_call: TRBD2
clone_size: NA
v_call: TRBV20-1
j_call: TRBJ2-5
cdr3_nt: TGCAGTGCTAGAGATTGGGCGACTAGCGGGAAAGAGACCCAGTACTTC
cdr3_aa: CSARDWATSGKETQYF

d_call: NA
clone_size: once
v_call: TRBV7-9
j_call: TRBJ1-6
cdr3_nt: TGTGCCAGCAGCTTAGCGGACAGATATAATTCACCCCTCCACTTT
cdr3_aa: CASSLADRYNSPLHF

d_call: TRBD2
clone_size: NA
v_call: TRBV27
j_call: TRBJ2-5
cdr3_nt: TGTGCCAGCAGTTTATCGTCTAGCGGGGGCCTACAAGAGACCCAGTACTTC
cdr3_aa: CASSLSSSGGLQETQYF

d_call: TRBD1
clone_size: once
v_call: TRBV29-1
j_call: TRBJ2-3
cdr3_nt: TGCAGCGTTGAAGTCGCGCATACAGGGGGGCGGACGGATACGCAGTATTTT
cdr3_aa: CSVEVAHTGGRTDTQYF

d_call: TRBD1
clone_size: NA
v_call: TRBV6-2/TRBV6-3
j_call: TRBJ2-7
cdr3_nt: TGTGCCAGCAGTCAACAGGGGGCCCCGAAGGAAAATGCCTACGAGCAGTACTTC
cdr3_aa: CASSQQGAPKENAYEQYF

d_call: NA
clone_size: few
v_call: TRBV7-3
j_call: TRBJ2-1
cdr3_nt: TGTGCCAGCAGCCTAGACCTCTCGGCCTGCAATGAGCAGTTCTTC
cdr3_aa: CASSLDLSACNEQFF

d_call: TRBD1
clone_size: NA
v_call: TRBV28
j_call: TRBJ2-5
cdr3_nt: TGTGCCAGCAGTACCCCCGGACAGGGGGCTGGTGAGCAGTACTTC
cdr3_aa: CASSTPGQGAGEQYF

d_call: NA
clone_size: NA
v_call: TRBV21-1
j_call: TRBJ2-1
cdr3_nt: TGTGCCAGCAGCGTAGAGCCACATTACAATGAGCAGTTCTTC
cdr3_aa: CASSVEPHYNEQFF

d_call: TRBD2
clone_size: NA
v_call: TRBV28
j_call: TRBJ2-7
cdr3_nt: TGTGCCAGCAGGGCAGCGGGGGCCCTCAATGAGCAGTACTTC
cdr3_aa: CASRAAGALNEQYF

d_call: NA
clone_size: NA
v_call: TRBV7-9
j_call: TRBJ2-2
cdr3_nt: TGTGCCAGCCACGCCGCGGCGAACACCGGGGAGCTGTTTTTT
cdr3_aa: CASHAAANTGELFF

d_call: TRBD1
clone_size: NA
v_call: TRBV3-1
j_call: TRBJ1-1
cdr3_nt: TGTGCCAGCAGCCAGGAGGGGGCCGGGACTGAAGCTTTCTTT
cdr3_aa: CASSQEGAGTEAFF

d_call: NA
clone_size: NA
v_call: TRBV5-1
j_call: TRBJ2-1
cdr3_nt: TGCGCCAGCAGCTACGGACAGCTTAATGAGCAGTTCTTC
cdr3_aa: CASSYGQLNEQFF

d_call: NA
clone_size: few
v_call: TRBV25-1
j_call: TRBJ1-1
cdr3_nt: TGTGCCAGCAGTTTGTCCCCTCGGAGGACTGAAGCTTTCTTT
cdr3_aa: CASSLSPRRTEAFF

d_call: NA
clone_size: once
v_call: TRBV28
j_call: TRBJ2-7
cdr3_nt: TGTGCCAGCAGCATATACTACGAGCAGTACTTC
cdr3_aa: CASSIYYEQYF

d_call: TRBD2
clone_size: many
v_call: TRBV20-1
j_call: TRBJ2-4
cdr3_nt: TGCAGTGCTAGAGACCCCACTAGCGGTCCAGGAAACATTCAGTACTTC
cdr3_aa: CSARDPTSGPGNIQYF

d_call: TRBD1
clone_size: NA
v_call: TRBV4-1
j_call: TRBJ1-5
cdr3_nt: TGCGCCAGCAGCCCCGGCCAGGGGGCCTTAAGCAATCGGCCCCAGCATTTT
cdr3_aa: CASSPGQGALSNRPQHF

d_call: NA
clone_size: NA
v_call: TRBV7-9
j_call: TRBJ1-6
cdr3_nt: TGTGCCAGCAGCTTAGTTTATGGAGAGGGGCCCTCCTATAATTCACCCCTCCACTTT
cdr3_aa: CASSLVYGEGPSYNSPLHF

d_call: TRBD1
clone_size: NA
v_call: TRBV4-2
j_call: TRBJ1-1
cdr3_nt: TGTGCCAGCAGCCAACTAGACAGGGGGAGCACTGAAGCTTTCTTT
cdr3_aa: CASSQLDRGSTEAFF

d_call: NA
clone_size: NA
v_call: TRBV4-3
j_call: TRBJ2-1
cdr3_nt: TGCGCCAGCAGCCAGGCCGGGACCGTCCGGGCTGAGCAGTTCTTC
cdr3_aa: CASSQAGTVRAEQFF

d_call: NA
clone_size: few
v_call: TRBV4-3
j_call: TRBJ1-1
cdr3_nt: TGCGCCAGCAGCCAAGCTTCTCGGGATTGGGACACTGAAGCTTTCTTT
cdr3_aa: CASSQASRDWDTEAFF

d_call: TRBD2
clone_size: NA
v_call: TRBV28
j_call: TRBJ2-1
cdr3_nt: TGTGCCAGCAGCCCCCTCGCCGCGGGGGGCTACAATGAGCAGTTCTTC
cdr3_aa: CASSPLAAGGYNEQFF

d_call: NA
clone_size: NA
v_call: TRBV7-2
j_call: TRBJ2-7
cdr3_nt: TGTGCCAGCAGCTTAGAGATTGTAAGACGGGAGCAGTACTTC
cdr3_aa: CASSLEIVRREQYF

d_call: TRBD1
clone_size: NA
v_call: TRBV12-3/TRBV12-4
j_call: TRBJ1-3
cdr3_nt: TGTGCCAGCAGTTTAGGCGACAGGGCGGGAAACACCATATATTTT
cdr3_aa: CASSLGDRAGNTIYF

d_call: NA
clone_size: few
v_call: TRBV6-2/TRBV6-3
j_call: TRBJ2-1
cdr3_nt: TGTGCCAGCAGCCAAACAACGGAGGGGCCCTACAATGAGCAGTTCTTC
cdr3_aa: CASSQTTEGPYNEQFF

d_call: TRBD1
clone_size: NA
v_call: TRBV27
j_call: TRBJ1-1
cdr3_nt: TGTGCCAGCAGTGTCACAGGGGGTATGAACACTGAAGCTTTCTTT
cdr3_aa: CASSVTGGMNTEAFF

d_call: NA
clone_size: many
v_call: TRBV29-1
j_call: TRBJ2-3
cdr3_nt: TGCAGCTTTAGGACACCGAGCACAGATACGCAGTATTTT
cdr3_aa: CSFRTPSTDTQYF

d_call: NA
clone_size: few
v_call: TRBV7-9
j_call: TRBJ2-3
cdr3_nt: TGTGCCAGCAGCTTAAAATTCCCCATGGGGACAAGGCGGGCAGATACGCAGTATTTT
cdr3_aa: CASSLKFPMGTRRADTQYF

d_call: NA
clone_size: few
v_call: TRBV9
j_call: TRBJ2-5
cdr3_nt: TGTGCCAGCAGCGTAGACATTGGGCAAGAGACCCAGTACTTC
cdr3_aa: CASSVDIGQETQYF

d_call: TRBD1
clone_size: NA
v_call: TRBV11-3
j_call: TRBJ2-2
cdr3_nt: TGTGCCAGCAGCTCGGGTGTTGGACAGGGAAGTTTGGCCGGGGAGCTGTTTTTT
cdr3_aa: CASSSGVGQGSLAGELFF

d_call: NA
clone_size: many
v_call: TRBV6-6
j_call: TRBJ2-1
cdr3_nt: TGTGCCAGCAGTTTGGACAGCTTCTCCTACAATGAGCAGTTCTTC
cdr3_aa: CASSLDSFSYNEQFF

d_call: NA
clone_size: few
v_call: TRBV7-2
j_call: TRBJ2-1
cdr3_nt: TGTGCCAGCAGCCGCGAAACTAGCCGCCGCGATGAGCAGTTCTTC
cdr3_aa: CASSRETSRRDEQFF

d_call: NA
clone_size: NA
v_call: TRBV4-3
j_call: TRBJ2-3
cdr3_nt: TGCGCCAGCAGCCAAGGTTTTGTGGGAGATACGCAGTATTTT
cdr3_aa: CASSQGFVGDTQYF

d_call: TRBD1
clone_size: NA
v_call: TRBV10-3
j_call: TRBJ1-5
cdr3_nt: TGTGCCATCAGCAACGCAGGGGGCCAGCCCCAGCATTTT
cdr3_aa: CAISNAGGQPQHF

d_call: TRBD2
clone_size: few
v_call: TRBV4-3
j_call: TRBJ2-3
cdr3_nt: TGCGCCAGCAGCCATCACGTTCCCCCTGGGAGGGCTAGCGGGGGCACAGATACGCAGTATTTT
cdr3_aa: CASSHHVPPGRASGGTDTQYF

d_call: TRBD1
clone_size: NA
v_call: TRBV3-1
j_call: TRBJ2-7
cdr3_nt: TGTGCCAGCAGCCAGCCCACAGGGGGATACGAGCAGTACTTC
cdr3_aa: CASSQPTGGYEQYF